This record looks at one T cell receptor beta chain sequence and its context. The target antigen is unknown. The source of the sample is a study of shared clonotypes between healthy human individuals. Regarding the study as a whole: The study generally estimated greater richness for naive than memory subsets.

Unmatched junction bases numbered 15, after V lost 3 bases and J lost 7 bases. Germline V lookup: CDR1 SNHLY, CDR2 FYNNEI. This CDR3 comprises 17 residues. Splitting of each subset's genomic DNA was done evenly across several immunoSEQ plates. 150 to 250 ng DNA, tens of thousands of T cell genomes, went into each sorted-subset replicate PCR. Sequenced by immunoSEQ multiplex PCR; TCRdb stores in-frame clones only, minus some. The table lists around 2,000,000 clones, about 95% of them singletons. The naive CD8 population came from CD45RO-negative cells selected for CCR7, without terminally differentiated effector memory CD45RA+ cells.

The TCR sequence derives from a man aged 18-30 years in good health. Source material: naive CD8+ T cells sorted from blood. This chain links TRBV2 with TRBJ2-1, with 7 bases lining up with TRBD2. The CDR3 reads CASSDSGREVVGNEQFF. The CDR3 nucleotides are TGTGCCAGCAGTGATTCGGGACGGGAGGTGGTCGGGAATGAGCAGTTCTTC.